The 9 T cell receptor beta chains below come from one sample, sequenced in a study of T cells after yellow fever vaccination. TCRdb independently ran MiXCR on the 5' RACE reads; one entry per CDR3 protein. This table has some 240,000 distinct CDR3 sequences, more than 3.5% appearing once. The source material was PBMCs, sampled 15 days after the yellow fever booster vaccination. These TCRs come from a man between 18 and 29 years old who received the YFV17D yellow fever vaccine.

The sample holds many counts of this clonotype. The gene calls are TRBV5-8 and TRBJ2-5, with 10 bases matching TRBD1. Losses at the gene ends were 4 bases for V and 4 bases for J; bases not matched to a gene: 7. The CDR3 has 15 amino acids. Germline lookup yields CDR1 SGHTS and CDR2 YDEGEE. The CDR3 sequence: CASSAGQGFGETQYF. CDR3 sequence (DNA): TGTGCCAGCAGCGCGGGACAGGGGTTCGGAGAGACCCAGTACTTC.

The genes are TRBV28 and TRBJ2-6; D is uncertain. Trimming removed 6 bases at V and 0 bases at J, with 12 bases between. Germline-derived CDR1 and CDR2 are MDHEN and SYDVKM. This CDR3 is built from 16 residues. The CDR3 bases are TGTGCCAGCAGACAAGACGGATTCTCTGGGGCCAACGTCCTGACTTTC. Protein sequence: CASRQDGFSGANVLTF.

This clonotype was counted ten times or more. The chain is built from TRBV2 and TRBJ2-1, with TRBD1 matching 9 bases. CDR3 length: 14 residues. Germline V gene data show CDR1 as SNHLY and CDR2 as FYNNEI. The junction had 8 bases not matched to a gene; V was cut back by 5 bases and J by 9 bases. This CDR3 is CASSRLQGAGEQFF. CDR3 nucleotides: TGTGCCAGCAGTAGACTACAGGGGGCCGGTGAGCAGTTCTTC.

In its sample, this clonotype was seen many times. CDR3 nucleotides: TGTGCCAGCAGCCGGGACAGGGTGGGCACTGAAGCTTTCTTT. This encodes CASSRDRVGTEAFF. The rearrangement uses TRBV6-6 and TRBJ1-1; 9 bases align to TRBD1. The CDR3 has 14 residues. CDR1 is MNHNY, CDR2 SVGAGI, per germline (reference sequence). J lost 4 bases, V lost 6 bases, and 6 bases had no gene match.

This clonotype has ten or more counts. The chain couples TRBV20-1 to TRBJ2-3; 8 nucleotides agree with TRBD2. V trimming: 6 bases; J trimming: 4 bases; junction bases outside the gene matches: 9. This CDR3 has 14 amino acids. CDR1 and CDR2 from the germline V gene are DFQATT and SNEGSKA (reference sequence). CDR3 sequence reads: CSAIGGSGADTQYF. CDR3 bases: TGCAGTGCCATCGGTGGTAGCGGGGCAGATACGCAGTATTTT.

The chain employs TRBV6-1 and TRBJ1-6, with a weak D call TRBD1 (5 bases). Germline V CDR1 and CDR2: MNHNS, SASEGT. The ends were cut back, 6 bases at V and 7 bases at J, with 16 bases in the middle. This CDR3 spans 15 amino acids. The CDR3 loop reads CASSGLGDENSPLHF. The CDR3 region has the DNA TGTGCCAGCAGCGGCCTGGGGGACGAGAATTCACCCCTCCACTTT.

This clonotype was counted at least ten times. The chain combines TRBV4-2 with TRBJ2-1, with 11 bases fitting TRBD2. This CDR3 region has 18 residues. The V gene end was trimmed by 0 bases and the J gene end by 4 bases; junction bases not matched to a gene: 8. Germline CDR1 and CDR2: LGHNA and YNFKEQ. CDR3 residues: CASSQDHLSGGAYNEQFF. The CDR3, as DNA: TGTGCCAGCAGCCAAGATCATCTTAGCGGGGGGGCGTACAATGAGCAGTTCTTC.

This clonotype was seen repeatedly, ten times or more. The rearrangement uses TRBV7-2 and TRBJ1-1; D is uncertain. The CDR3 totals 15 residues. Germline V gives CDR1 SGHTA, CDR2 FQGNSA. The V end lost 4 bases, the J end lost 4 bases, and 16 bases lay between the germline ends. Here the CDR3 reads CASSSDWEGTTEAFF. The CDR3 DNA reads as TGTGCCAGCAGCTCGGATTGGGAGGGTACCACTGAAGCTTTCTTT.

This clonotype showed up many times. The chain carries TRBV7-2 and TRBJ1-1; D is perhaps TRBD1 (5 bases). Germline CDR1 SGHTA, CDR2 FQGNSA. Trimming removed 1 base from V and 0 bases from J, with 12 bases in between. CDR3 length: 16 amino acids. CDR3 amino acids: CASSLGSGFMNTEAFF. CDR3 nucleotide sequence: TGTGCCAGCAGCTTAGGCTCAGGGTTCATGAACACTGAAGCTTTCTTT. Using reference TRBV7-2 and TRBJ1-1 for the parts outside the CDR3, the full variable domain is GAGVSQSPSNKVTEKGKDVELRCDPISGHTALYWYRQSLGQGLEFLIYFQGNSAPDKSGLPSDRFSAERTGGSVSTLTIQRTQQEDSAVYLCASSLGSGFMNTEAFFGQGTRLTVV.